The sequence of this T cell receptor (beta chain) was determined in a study of cytomegalovirus exposure and HLA in healthy donors. Notes on the study in general: Rarity characterized most TCR sequences, yet some public TCRs appeared in many donors. Among TCR beta chains, those listed as cytomegalovirus-associated numbered about 160.

For this clone: What it binds is unknown.

This CDR3 comprises 14 residues. The V end was cut by 0 bases, the J end by 2 bases, with 11 bases between. Germline V gives CDR1 GTSNPN, CDR2 SVGIG (reference sequence). Assay used: immunoSEQ multiplex PCR; TCRdb lists only in-frame clones, some missing. The sample has about 120,000 clones; approximately 95% are singletons. Sequenced input: PBMCs. The rearrangement links TRBV30 to TRBJ2-7; tentative D call: TRBD1 (5 bases). The sequence was obtained from a man in his late teens or twenties in good health and CMV-seronegative. The CDR3 nucleotides read TGTGCCTGGAGTGTACAGGCCCCCGCCTACGAGCAGTACTTC. Protein sequence: CAWSVQAPAYEQYF.